A selection of T cell receptor beta chains follows, all from one sample in a study of blood T cell repertoires in COVID-19. Method: immunoSEQ multiplex PCR; TCRdb's copy keeps in-frame clones and lacks some. The sample carries under 250,000 clones, 90% to 95% recorded once. Sequenced input: peripheral blood. These receptors all come from a man between 60 and 75 years old with COVID-19, enrolled during active disease. The CDR3 runs from the conserved cysteine through the conserved F or W. The D gene is left open where the match is weak. Rows give clone size only sometimes, using once, few, many, or a class for an expanded clone.

d_call,cdr3_length,clone_size,j_call,v_call,cdr3_nt,cdr3_aa
TRBD1,13,.,TRBJ2-7,TRBV19,TGTGCCAGTAGTATTGGGACAGGGGGCGAGCAGTACTTC,CASSIGTGGEQYF
TRBD1,21,.,TRBJ2-4,TRBV3-1/TRBV3-2,TGTGCCAGCAGCCAAGAAACCGGGACAGGGGATCACCGCCTAGCCAAAAACATTCAGTACTTC,CASSQETGTGDHRLAKNIQYF
.,12,.,TRBJ1-3,TRBV14,TGTGCCAGCAGCGAGAACCGAAACACCATATATTTT,CASSENRNTIYF
.,11,.,TRBJ1-4,TRBV30,TGTGCCTGGGGACCCGGTGAAAAACTGTTTTTT,CAWGPGEKLFF
.,13,.,TRBJ1-2,TRBV11-2,TGTGCCAGCAGCGCCACAGAAATCTATGGCTACACCTTC,CASSATEIYGYTF
TRBD2,18,once,TRBJ2-7,TRBV23-1,TGCGCCAGCAGCCCCCGCCGGAGGGAAGCGGGGGAGAACTACGAGCAGTACTTC,CASSPRRREAGENYEQYF
TRBD1,16,.,TRBJ2-7,TRBV10-3,TGTGCCATCAGTGACCCGGGACAGGGATTCTCCTACGAGCAGTACTTC,CAISDPGQGFSYEQYF
.,14,.,TRBJ1-2,TRBV28,TGTGCCAGCAGTCCCGGCAGGCCCCCCTATGGCTACACCTTC,CASSPGRPPYGYTF
TRBD2,15,.,TRBJ2-1,TRBV12-5,TGTGCTAGTGGTTTGGCGGGAGGTAGGCCCAATGAGCAGTTCTTC,CASGLAGGRPNEQFF
.,16,.,TRBJ2-1,TRBV30,TGTGCCTGGAGTTGGACGGAGGCTATCGCCTACAATGAGCAGTTCTTC,CAWSWTEAIAYNEQFF
TRBD1,17,.,TRBJ1-5,TRBV5-4,TGTGCCAGCAGCTCCTCACCGGGACAGGGGAGCAATCAGCCCCAGCATTTT,CASSSSPGQGSNQPQHF
TRBD2,16,few,TRBJ2-2,TRBV10-3,TGTGCCATCAGTGGGACTAGCGGGACGAACACCGGGGAGCTGTTTTTT,CAISGTSGTNTGELFF
.,15,.,TRBJ2-7,TRBV7-2,TGTGCCAGCAGCTTTTTCTTGGGCAGGCCTGGCGAGCAGTACTTC,CASSFFLGRPGEQYF
.,16,once,TRBJ2-3,TRBV3-1/TRBV3-2,TGTGCCAGCAGCCTCTCCACAGCGGGCCTCACAGATACGCAGTATTTT,CASSLSTAGLTDTQYF
.,14,.,TRBJ1-5,TRBV10-3,TGTGCCATCAGTGACCTACAGGGTAGTCAGCCCCAGCATTTT,CAISDLQGSQPQHF
TRBD1,13,.,TRBJ2-2,TRBV6-2/TRBV6-3,TGTGCCAGCAGCACAGGGGGCTCCGGGGAGCTGTTTTTT,CASSTGGSGELFF
TRBD2,17,.,TRBJ2-5,TRBV18,TGTGCCAGCTCCCTCGGACTAGCGGAGTATTTGGGAGAGACCCAGTACTTC,CASSLGLAEYLGETQYF
.,14,few,TRBJ2-7,TRBV6-2/TRBV6-3,TGTGCCAGCAGTTACTCCGGCGGAACCTACGAGCAGTACTTC,CASSYSGGTYEQYF
TRBD2,17,.,TRBJ2-1,TRBV9,TGTGCCAGCAGCTTGACTAGCGGGAGGGCTCAGCTCAATGAGCAGTTCTTC,CASSLTSGRAQLNEQFF
.,14,.,TRBJ2-7,TRBV6-5,TGTGCCAGCCGAACGGGCCCAGGGGCCTACGAGCAGTACTTC,CASRTGPGAYEQYF
TRBD2,15,.,TRBJ2-7,TRBV5-4,TGTGCCAGCAGCTTTAGCGGGGGGGTTACATACGAGCAGTACTTC,CASSFSGGVTYEQYF
.,18,.,TRBJ1-1,TRBV4-1,TGCGCCAGCAGCCATCCCGCTTCCACCCGGGTAGGGAACACTGAAGCTTTCTTT,CASSHPASTRVGNTEAFF
.,19,.,TRBJ2-2,TRBV23-1,TGCGCCAGCAGTCGGGAGAAGGGCTGGCTCCCGGTGGCCACCGGGGAGCTGTTTTTT,CASSREKGWLPVATGELFF
.,16,.,TRBJ1-1,TRBV4-1,TGCGCCAGCAGCCAAGATGACTGGGGGGAGAACACTGAAGCTTTCTTT,CASSQDDWGENTEAFF
TRBD1,16,.,TRBJ1-1,TRBV4-1,TGCGCCAGCAGCCAAGGGTTACAGGGGGCAACCACTGAAGCTTTCTTT,CASSQGLQGATTEAFF
.,13,.,TRBJ2-1,TRBV12-3/TRBV12-4,TGTGCCAGCAGTTTAGCCACGAGGAATGAGCAGTTCTTC,CASSLATRNEQFF
.,11,.,TRBJ2-1,TRBV20-1,TGCAGTGCTAGAGCGGCCGGGAGTGTAATCTTC,CSARAAGSVIF
TRBD1,14,.,TRBJ2-7,TRBV11-3,TGTGCCAGCAGCTTAGCAGGGGGCAAGTACGAGCAGTACTTC,CASSLAGGKYEQYF
.,12,.,TRBJ1-5,TRBV10-3,TGTGCCATCAGTGAACAGAGGGAGCCCCAGCATTTT,CAISEQREPQHF
.,14,.,TRBJ1-3,TRBV19,TGTGCCAGTAGTATAACCCAGGGAGGAAACACCATATATTTT,CASSITQGGNTIYF
TRBD1,14,.,TRBJ1-2,TRBV7-9,TGTGCCAGCAGCCCGGGACAGGGGAACTATGGCTACACCTTC,CASSPGQGNYGYTF
TRBD1,15,.,TRBJ2-2,TRBV29-1,TGCAGCGTTGCTCGGACAGGGGGGAACACCGGGGAGCTGTTTTTT,CSVARTGGNTGELFF
.,12,once,TRBJ1-5,TRBV30,TGTGCCTGGAACAGGGTGGGTCAGCCCCAGCATTTT,CAWNRVGQPQHF
.,17,.,TRBJ2-7,TRBV24-1,TGTGCCACCAGTCCTGGTTACAACTCTAGGGGCCACTACGAGCAGTACTTC,CATSPGYNSRGHYEQYF
.,15,.,TRBJ2-7,TRBV6-5,TGTGCCAGCAGTCGTAAACAGGGTTTCGCCTACGAGCAGTACTTC,CASSRKQGFAYEQYF
TRBD1,16,once,TRBJ1-6,TRBV15,TGTGCCACCAGCAGAGCCCCAGGGGGCTATAATTCACCCCTCCACTTT,CATSRAPGGYNSPLHF
.,14,.,TRBJ1-1,TRBV19,TGTGCCAGTCGCTCCAGGCTTCCGAACACTGAAGCTTTCTTT,CASRSRLPNTEAFF
TRBD1,14,once,TRBJ1-1,TRBV2,TGTGCCACTCTCGGACAGGGGATGAACACTGAAGCTTTCTTT,CATLGQGMNTEAFF
.,12,.,TRBJ1-1,TRBV12-3/TRBV12-4,TGTGCCAGCAGTTTTGGTGGCTCTGAAGCTTTCTTT,CASSFGGSEAFF
TRBD2,14,.,TRBJ2-1,TRBV30,TGTGCCCTGACTAGCGGGAGCGCCTCGGGTGAGCAGTTCTTC,CALTSGSASGEQFF
TRBD1,15,once,TRBJ1-5,TRBV6-5,TGTGCCAGCGCCCGGGACAGGTCGGGCAATCAGCCCCAGCATTTT,CASARDRSGNQPQHF
.,16,.,TRBJ2-2,TRBV16,TGTGCCAGCAGCCAATCGGCAGGGACGAACACCGGGGAGCTGTTTTTT,CASSQSAGTNTGELFF
.,16,.,TRBJ2-6,TRBV7-3,TGTGCCAGCAGCCCACTCGGGGTTCCTGGGGCCAACGTCCTGACTTTC,CASSPLGVPGANVLTF
.,14,.,TRBJ2-6,TRBV2,TGTGCCAGCAGTGGTGGACAGACCAGGGGCGTCCTGACTTTC,CASSGGQTRGVLTF
.,14,.,TRBJ1-3,TRBV6-5,TGTGCCAGCAGTTCCCCCACAGTTGGAAACACCATATATTTT,CASSSPTVGNTIYF
.,15,.,TRBJ1-6,TRBV28,TGTGCCAGCAGTTTAAGGGGAGGCCATAATTCACCCCTCCACTTT,CASSLRGGHNSPLHF
TRBD2,14,.,TRBJ2-5,TRBV15,TGTGCCACCAGCAGAGATCGGGAGGTCAGGACCCAGTACTTC,CATSRDREVRTQYF
TRBD2,17,.,TRBJ2-7,TRBV5-4,TGTGCCAGCAGCGGGGAGATAGTTGGTAGCGGGAGTTACGAGCAGTACTTC,CASSGEIVGSGSYEQYF
TRBD1,13,.,TRBJ1-2,TRBV19,TGTGCCAGTAGTCCCAGGGGGCCCTATGGCTACACCTTC,CASSPRGPYGYTF
TRBD2,17,.,TRBJ2-3,TRBV3-1/TRBV3-2,TGTGCCAGCAGCCGGGGACTAGCGGGGATTGGCGCAGATACGCAGTATTTT,CASSRGLAGIGADTQYF
TRBD1,15,once,TRBJ1-5,TRBV7-2,TGTGCCAGCAGCTTAACAGGGGGCTTAAATCAGCCCCAGCATTTT,CASSLTGGLNQPQHF
TRBD1,16,.,TRBJ1-2,TRBV7-2,TGTGCCAGCAGCTCACGCGGGACAGGGGTTGACTATGGCTACACCTTC,CASSSRGTGVDYGYTF
TRBD1,15,few,TRBJ1-6,TRBV10-3,TGTGCCATCAGCCCCAAACAGGGGGATGGTTCACCCCTCCACTTT,CAISPKQGDGSPLHF